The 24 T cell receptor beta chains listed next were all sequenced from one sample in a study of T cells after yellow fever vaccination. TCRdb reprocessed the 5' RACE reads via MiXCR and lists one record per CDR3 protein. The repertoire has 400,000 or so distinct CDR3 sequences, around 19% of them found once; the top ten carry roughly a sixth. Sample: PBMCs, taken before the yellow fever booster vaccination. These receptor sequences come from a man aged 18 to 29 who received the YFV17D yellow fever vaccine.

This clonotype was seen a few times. CDR3 sequence reads: CASSLGVGNIQYF. In DNA form, the CDR3 reads TGTGCCAGCAGTCTAGGGGTGGGGAACATTCAGTACTTC. The V gene is TRBV27, the J gene TRBJ2-4; maybe TRBD1 (5 bases). From germline, CDR1 is MNHEY and CDR2 SMNVEV (reference sequence). The CDR3 totals 13 residues. V lost 5 bases to trimming and J lost 7 bases, with 12 bases between them.

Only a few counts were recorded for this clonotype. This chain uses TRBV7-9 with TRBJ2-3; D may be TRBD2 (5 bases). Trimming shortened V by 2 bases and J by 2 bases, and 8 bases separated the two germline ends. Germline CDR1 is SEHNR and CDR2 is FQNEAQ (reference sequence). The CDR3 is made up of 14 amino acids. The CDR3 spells CASSLYGDTDTQYF. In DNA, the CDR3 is TGTGCCAGCAGCTTATACGGGGACACAGATACGCAGTATTTT.

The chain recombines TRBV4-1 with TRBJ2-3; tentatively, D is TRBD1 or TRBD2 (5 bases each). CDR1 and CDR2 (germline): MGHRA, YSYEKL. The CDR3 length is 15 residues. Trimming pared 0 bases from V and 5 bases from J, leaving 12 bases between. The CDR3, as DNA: TGCGCCAGCAGCCAAGAAAGCAGGGAGAGAGATACGCAGTATTTT. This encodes CASSQESRERDTQYF.

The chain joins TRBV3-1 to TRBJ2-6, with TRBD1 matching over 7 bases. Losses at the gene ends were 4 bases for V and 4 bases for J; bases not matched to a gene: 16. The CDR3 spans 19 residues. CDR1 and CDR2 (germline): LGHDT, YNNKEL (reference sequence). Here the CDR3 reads CASSPAADRRVEGANVLTF. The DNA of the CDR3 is TGTGCCAGCAGCCCCGCGGCGGACAGGCGCGTGGAAGGGGCCAACGTCCTGACTTTC.

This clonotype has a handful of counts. The CDR3 protein is CASSLVPGAGSGANVLTF. In DNA form, the CDR3 reads TGTGCCAGCAGCTTAGTGCCGGGGGCGGGCTCTGGGGCCAACGTCCTGACTTTC. The chain carries TRBV13 and TRBJ2-6; D is tentatively TRBD1 or TRBD2 (6 bases each). The CDR3 is made up of 18 amino acids. Per the germline V gene, CDR1 is PRHDT and CDR2 is FYEKMQ (reference sequence). The germline V and J ends were trimmed by 1 base and 0 bases, with 13 bases remaining between them. Combining the CDR3 with reference TRBV13 and TRBJ2-6 gives the whole variable domain AAGVIQSPRHLIKEKRETATLKCYPIPRHDTVYWYQQGPGQDPQFLISFYEKMQSDKGSIPDRFSAQQFSDYHSELNMSSLELGDSALYFCASSLVPGAGSGANVLTFGAGSRLTVL.

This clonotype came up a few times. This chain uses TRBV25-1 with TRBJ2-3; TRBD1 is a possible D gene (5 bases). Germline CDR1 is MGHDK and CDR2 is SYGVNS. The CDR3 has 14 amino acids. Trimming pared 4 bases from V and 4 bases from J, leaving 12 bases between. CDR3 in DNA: TGTGCCAGCAGTGCCAGGGCTGGGTCAGATACGCAGTATTTT. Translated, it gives CASSARAGSDTQYF. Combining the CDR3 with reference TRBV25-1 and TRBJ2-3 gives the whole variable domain EADIYQTPRYLVIGTGKKITLECSQTMGHDKMYWYQQDPGMELHLIHYSYGVNSTEKGDLSSESTVSRIRTEHFPLTLESARPSHTSQYLCASSARAGSDTQYFGPGTRLTVL.

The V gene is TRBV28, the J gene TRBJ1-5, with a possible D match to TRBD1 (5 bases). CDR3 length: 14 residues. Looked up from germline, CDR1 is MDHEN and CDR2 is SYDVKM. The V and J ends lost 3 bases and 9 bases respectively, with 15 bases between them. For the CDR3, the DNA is TGTGCCAGCAGTTTGGCAGGGCGCAATGTGCCCCAGCATTTT. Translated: CASSLAGRNVPQHF.

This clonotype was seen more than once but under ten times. This CDR3 reads CAIKTNTDTQYF. CDR3 sequence (DNA): TGTGCCATCAAAACTAACACAGATACGCAGTATTTT. The chain couples TRBV10-3 to TRBJ2-3; D call uncertain. Between the trimmed V and J ends, which lost 7 bases and 2 bases, there was a span of 7 bases. Germline lookup yields CDR1 ENHRY and CDR2 SYGVKD. There are 12 residues in the CDR3.

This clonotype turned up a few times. This CDR3 reads CASSSRLAGGGEQYV. CDR3 DNA sequence: TGTGCCAGCAGTTCGCGACTAGCGGGGGGTGGCGAGCAGTACGTC. This rearrangement joins TRBV6-5 to TRBJ2-7; 13 nucleotides align to TRBD2. CDR1 MNHEY and CDR2 SVGAGI come from the germline V gene. The ends lost 4 bases at V and 6 bases at J; junction bases unmatched: 6. This CDR3 is 15 amino acids long.

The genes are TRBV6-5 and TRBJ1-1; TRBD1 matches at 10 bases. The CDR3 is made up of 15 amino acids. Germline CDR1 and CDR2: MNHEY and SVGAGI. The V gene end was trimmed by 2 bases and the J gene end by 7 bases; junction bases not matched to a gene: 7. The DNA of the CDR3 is TGTGCCAGCAGTTACGGAGGGACAGGGGTTATTGAAGCTTTCTTT. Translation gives CASSYGGTGVIEAFF.

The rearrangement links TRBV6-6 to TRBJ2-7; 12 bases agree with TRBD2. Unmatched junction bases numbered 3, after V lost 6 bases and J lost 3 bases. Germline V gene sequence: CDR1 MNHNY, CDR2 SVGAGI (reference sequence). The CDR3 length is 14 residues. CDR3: CASSRTSGVYEQYF. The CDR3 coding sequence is TGTGCCAGCAGCCGGACTAGCGGGGTCTACGAGCAGTACTTC.

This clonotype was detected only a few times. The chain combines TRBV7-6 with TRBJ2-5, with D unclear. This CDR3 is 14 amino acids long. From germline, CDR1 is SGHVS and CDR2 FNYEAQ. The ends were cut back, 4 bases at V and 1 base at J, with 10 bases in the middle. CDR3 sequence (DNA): TGTGCCAGCAGCTCAGTCCCCCCCCAAGAGACCCAGTACTTC. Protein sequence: CASSSVPPQETQYF.

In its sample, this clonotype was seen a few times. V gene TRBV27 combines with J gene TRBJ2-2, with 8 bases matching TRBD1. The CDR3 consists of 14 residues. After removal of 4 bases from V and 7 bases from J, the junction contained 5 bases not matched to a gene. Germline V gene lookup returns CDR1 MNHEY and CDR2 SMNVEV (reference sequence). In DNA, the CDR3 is TGTGCCAGCAGTTCGGCAGGGGGCATCGGGGAGCTGTTTTTT. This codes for CASSSAGGIGELFF.

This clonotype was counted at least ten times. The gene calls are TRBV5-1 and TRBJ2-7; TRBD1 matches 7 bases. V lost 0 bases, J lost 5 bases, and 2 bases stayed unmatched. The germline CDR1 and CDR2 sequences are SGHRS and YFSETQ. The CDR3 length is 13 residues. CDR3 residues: CASSLGQGDEQYV. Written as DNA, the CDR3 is TGCGCCAGCAGCTTGGGACAGGGTGACGAGCAGTACGTC.

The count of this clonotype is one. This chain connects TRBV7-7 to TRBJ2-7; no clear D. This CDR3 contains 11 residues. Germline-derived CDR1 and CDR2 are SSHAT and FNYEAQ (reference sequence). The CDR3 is CAVRIPYEQYV. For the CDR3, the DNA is TGTGCTGTACGTATCCCCTACGAGCAGTACGTC.

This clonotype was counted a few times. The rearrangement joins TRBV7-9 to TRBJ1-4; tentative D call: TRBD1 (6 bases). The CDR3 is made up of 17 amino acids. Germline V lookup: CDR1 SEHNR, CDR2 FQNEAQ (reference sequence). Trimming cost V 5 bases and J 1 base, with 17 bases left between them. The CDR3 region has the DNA TGTGCCAGCAGCGGCCATATACAGGGACGAACTAATGAAAAACTGTTTTTT. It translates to CASSGHIQGRTNEKLFF.

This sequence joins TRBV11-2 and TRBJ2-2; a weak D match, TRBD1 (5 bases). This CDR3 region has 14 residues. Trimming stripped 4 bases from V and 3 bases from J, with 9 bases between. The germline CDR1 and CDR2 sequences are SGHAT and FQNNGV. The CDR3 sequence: CASSSGPHTGELFF. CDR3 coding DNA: TGTGCCAGCAGCTCAGGGCCACACACCGGGGAGCTGTTTTTT.

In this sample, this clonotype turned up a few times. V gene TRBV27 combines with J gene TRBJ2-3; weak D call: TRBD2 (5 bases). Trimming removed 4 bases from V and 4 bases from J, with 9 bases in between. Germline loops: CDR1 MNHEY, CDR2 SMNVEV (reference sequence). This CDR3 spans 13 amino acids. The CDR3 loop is CASSSISADTQYF. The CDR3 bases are TGTGCCAGCAGTTCGATTAGCGCAGATACGCAGTATTTT.

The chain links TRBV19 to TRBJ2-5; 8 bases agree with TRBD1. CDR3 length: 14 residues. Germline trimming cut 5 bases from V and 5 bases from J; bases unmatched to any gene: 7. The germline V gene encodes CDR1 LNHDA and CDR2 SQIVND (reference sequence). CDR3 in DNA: TGTGCCAGTAGTGACCGGGACAGGCGGGAGACCCAGTACTTC. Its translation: CASSDRDRRETQYF.

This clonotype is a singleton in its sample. The CDR3 loop reads CASSPTEGTSVYEQYF. In DNA form, the CDR3 reads TGTGCCAGCTCACCGACTGAAGGGACTAGCGTTTACGAGCAGTACTTC. The chain has TRBV18 and TRBJ2-7, with 10 bases matching TRBD2. Germline trimming cut 3 bases from V and 4 bases from J; bases unmatched to any gene: 9. Germline assignment: CDR1 KGHSH and CDR2 LQKENI. There are 16 residues in the CDR3.

The CDR3 is CASSYSPDKAKNIQYF. The CDR3 DNA reads TGTGCCAGCAGTTACTCCCCAGACAAGGCCAAAAACATTCAGTACTTC. The rearrangement uses TRBV6-5 and TRBJ2-4; no firm D call. Germline V gene lookup returns CDR1 MNHEY and CDR2 SVGAGI. Deletions cut 0 bases from V and 1 base from J, with 10 bases between. The CDR3 spans 16 residues.

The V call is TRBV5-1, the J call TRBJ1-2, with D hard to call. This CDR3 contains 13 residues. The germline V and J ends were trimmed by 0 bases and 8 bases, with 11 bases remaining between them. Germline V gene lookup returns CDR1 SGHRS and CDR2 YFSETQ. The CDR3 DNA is TGCGCCAGCAGCTTGGACGGGGAGAGCGGCTACACCTTC. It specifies CASSLDGESGYTF.

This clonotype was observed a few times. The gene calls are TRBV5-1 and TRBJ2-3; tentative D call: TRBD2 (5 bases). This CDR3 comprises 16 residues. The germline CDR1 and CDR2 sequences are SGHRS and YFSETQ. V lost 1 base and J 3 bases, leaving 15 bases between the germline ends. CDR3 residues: CASSLRYRERTDTQYF. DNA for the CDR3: TGCGCCAGCAGCTTGAGGTATAGGGAGAGAACAGATACGCAGTATTTT.

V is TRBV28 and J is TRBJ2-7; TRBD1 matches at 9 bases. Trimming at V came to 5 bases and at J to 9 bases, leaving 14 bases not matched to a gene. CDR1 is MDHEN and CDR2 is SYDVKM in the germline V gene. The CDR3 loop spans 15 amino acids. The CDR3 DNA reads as TGTGCCAGCAGTACGGGACAGGGAGAGTTTTTCGGGCAGTACGTC. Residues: CASSTGQGEFFGQYV.